The rows below give T cell receptor beta chains drawn from one sample of a study of T cells in Graves' hyperthyroidism and ophthalmopathy. TCRdb reprocessed the multiplex PCR reads via MiXCR and lists one record per CDR3 protein. The sample yields about 600,000 distinct CDR3 sequences, 16% seen once. Sequencing input: blood. The receptors originated from a woman in her thirties or forties with Graves' ophthalmopathy. Each CDR3 is given with its conserved first and last residue. A D gene is named only where the DNA matches it firmly. Clone size is given for some rows only: seen once, a few or many times, or a class if the clone is expanded.

TRBJ2-6	TRBV19	many	.	CASSIDQLGRTSGANVLTF	TGTGCCAGTAGTATAGATCAGCTAGGGCGGACCTCTGGGGCCAACGTCCTGACTTTC
TRBJ2-3	TRBV2	many	.	CASSEISGGADTQYF	TGTGCCAGCAGTGAAATCTCGGGCGGGGCAGATACGCAGTATTTT
TRBJ1-1	TRBV18	many	.	CASSPRTLNTEAFF	TGTGCCAGCTCACCAAGGACCTTGAACACTGAAGCTTTCTTT
TRBJ2-3	TRBV5-1	many	TRBD1	CASSPGQEADTQYF	TGCGCCAGCAGCCCGGGACAGGAAGCAGATACGCAGTATTTT
TRBJ2-7	TRBV11-2	many	.	CASSLTILEQYF	TGTGCCAGCAGCTTAACCATCCTCGAGCAGTACTTC
TRBJ2-3	TRBV12-3/TRBV12-4	many	.	CASQRGDTDTQYF	TGTGCCAGCCAAAGGGGCGACACAGATACGCAGTATTTT
TRBJ1-2	TRBV12-3/TRBV12-4	many	.	CASSPQGPPNYGYTF	TGTGCCAGCAGTCCTCAGGGGCCGCCTAACTATGGCTACACCTTC
TRBJ2-5	TRBV6-1	few	.	CASSYGGGRVRQETQYF	TGTGCCAGCAGTTACGGTGGGGGCAGGGTCCGTCAAGAGACCCAGTACTTC
TRBJ2-3	TRBV20-1	many	.	CSARAGGITDTQYF	TGCAGTGCTAGAGCAGGCGGGATTACAGATACGCAGTATTTT
TRBJ2-7	TRBV7-9	many	TRBD1	CASSFGGQGAAHSYEQYF	TGTGCCAGCAGCTTTGGGGGACAGGGGGCCGCTCACTCCTACGAGCAGTACTTC
TRBJ1-1	TRBV4-1	many	.	CASSQQGPGTEAFF	TGCGCCAGCAGCCAACAGGGGCCGGGCACTGAAGCTTTCTTT
TRBJ1-1	TRBV5-1	many	.	CASSLEVNTEAFF	TGTGCCAGCAGCTTAGAAGTGAACACTGAAGCTTTCTTT
TRBJ1-1	TRBV19	.	.	CASSTGGDTEAFF	TGTGCCAGTAGTACAGGTGGGGACACTGAAGCTTTCTTT
TRBJ2-7	TRBV10-3	.	TRBD2	CAITRLAGPYEQYF	TGTGCCATCACCAGACTAGCGGGTCCCTACGAGCAGTACTTC
TRBJ2-1	TRBV6-5	.	.	CASSYSTPSAGPYNEQFF	TGTGCCAGCAGTTACTCGACCCCCTCCGCGGGGCCCTACAATGAGCAGTTCTTC
TRBJ2-1	TRBV27	many	.	CASTQQGRSRDEQFF	TGTGCCAGCACCCAACAGGGTCGTTCCCGGGATGAGCAGTTCTTC
TRBJ1-4	TRBV19	.	TRBD1	CATADRANEKLFF	TGTGCCACCGCGGACAGGGCGAATGAAAAACTGTTTTTT
TRBJ2-7	TRBV28	many	TRBD2	CASSLPQREAVGEQYF	TGTGCCAGCAGTTTACCTCAGCGGGAGGCCGTAGGCGAGCAGTACTTC
TRBJ2-3	TRBV6-1	few	.	CASSQTSFADTQYF	TGTGCCAGCAGCCAGACTAGTTTCGCAGATACGCAGTATTTT
TRBJ2-7	TRBV20-1	many	TRBD1	CSASRRDRGFEQYF	TGCAGTGCTTCCCGAAGAGACAGGGGATTCGAGCAGTACTTC
TRBJ1-5	TRBV2	.	TRBD1	CASSADRVGNQPQHF	TGTGCCAGCAGTGCGGACAGGGTAGGCAATCAGCCCCAGCATTTT
TRBJ2-2	TRBV2	many	TRBD2	CASNLAGANTGELFF	TGTGCCAGCAATTTAGCGGGGGCGAACACCGGGGAGCTGTTTTTT
TRBJ1-1	TRBV11-2	many	.	CASSPNRNPNTEAFF	TGTGCCAGCAGCCCAAACAGAAACCCAAACACTGAAGCTTTCTTT
TRBJ1-4	TRBV15	many	.	CATSIEGSLNTKLFF	TGTGCCACCAGTATCGAGGGATCCCTGAACACTAAACTGTTTTTT
TRBJ1-5	TRBV20-1	many	TRBD1	CSARASGGLNQPQHF	TGCAGTGCGCGGGCCTCAGGGGGACTCAATCAGCCCCAGCATTTT
TRBJ2-7	TRBV6-5	.	TRBD1	CASSYEGAYEQYF	TGTGCCAGCAGTTATGAGGGGGCTTACGAGCAGTACTTC
TRBJ2-1	TRBV20-1	.	TRBD2	CSARRAGGLIYNEQFF	TGCAGTGCTAGAAGAGCGGGGGGGCTAATATACAATGAGCAGTTCTTC
TRBJ2-7	TRBV5-1	.	TRBD1	CASSGGQTVTYEQYF	TGCGCCAGCAGCGGGGGACAGACCGTAACCTACGAGCAGTACTTC
TRBJ1-5	TRBV20-1	few	TRBD1	CSARERTGSQPQHF	TGCAGTGCTAGAGAGAGGACAGGGTCACAGCCCCAGCATTTT
TRBJ2-7	TRBV11-2	many	.	CASSLGWAGPYEQYF	TGTGCCAGCAGCTTAGGTTGGGCAGGGCCCTACGAGCAGTACTTC
TRBJ1-5	TRBV7-2	once	.	CASSLQGYDQPQHF	TGTGCCAGCAGCTTGCAGGGGTATGACCAGCCCCAGCATTTT
TRBJ2-7	TRBV3-1	few	TRBD2	CASSQIAGDYEQYF	TGTGCCAGCAGCCAAATAGCGGGGGACTACGAGCAGTACTTC
TRBJ2-1	TRBV28	many	.	CASLDLAGTYNEQFF	TGTGCCAGCCTAGATTTGGCGGGTACCTACAATGAGCAGTTCTTC
TRBJ2-4	TRBV20-1	.	.	CSAREWVRGGYIQYF	TGCAGTGCTAGAGAGTGGGTCAGGGGGGGATACATTCAGTACTTC
TRBJ1-2	TRBV6-1	.	.	CASSEEPGKYGYTF	TGTGCCAGCAGTGAAGAGCCGGGAAAATACGGCTACACCTTC
TRBJ2-7	TRBV20-1	many	TRBD2	CSARDRASGPYEQYF	TGCAGTGCTAGAGATCGGGCTAGCGGGCCCTACGAGCAGTACTTC
TRBJ1-4	TRBV28	few	.	CASSSPGGLDNEKLFF	TGTGCCAGCAGTTCCCCCGGGGGGCTGGATAATGAAAAACTGTTTTTT
TRBJ2-3	TRBV20-1	many	TRBD1	CSAPGQGRDTQYF	TGCAGTGCTCCGGGACAGGGGAGAGATACGCAGTATTTT
TRBJ2-2	TRBV25-1	.	TRBD2	CASSGPGLAPPGELFF	TGTGCCAGCAGTGGCCCGGGACTAGCGCCCCCCGGGGAGCTGTTTTTT
TRBJ2-7	TRBV12-3/TRBV12-4	many	.	CASSLRSVRNGAYEQYF	TGTGCCAGCAGTTTGCGGTCGGTACGGAACGGGGCCTACGAGCAGTACTTC
TRBJ2-7	TRBV20-1	many	TRBD2	CSAPKGTSGYEQYF	TGCAGTGCTCCTAAAGGGACTAGCGGTTACGAGCAGTACTTC
TRBJ2-2	TRBV3-1	.	TRBD2	CASSQGALAGNTGELFF	TGTGCCAGCAGCCAAGGTGCACTAGCGGGGAACACCGGGGAGCTGTTTTTT
TRBJ2-2	TRBV12-3/TRBV12-4	.	TRBD1	CASSSGTAVGELVF	TGTGCCAGCAGTTCCGGGACAGCAGTCGGGGAGCTGGTTTTT
TRBJ2-1	TRBV28	.	TRBD1	CASSRQGGDGQFF	TGTGCCAGCAGCAGACAGGGTGGGGATGGGCAGTTCTTC